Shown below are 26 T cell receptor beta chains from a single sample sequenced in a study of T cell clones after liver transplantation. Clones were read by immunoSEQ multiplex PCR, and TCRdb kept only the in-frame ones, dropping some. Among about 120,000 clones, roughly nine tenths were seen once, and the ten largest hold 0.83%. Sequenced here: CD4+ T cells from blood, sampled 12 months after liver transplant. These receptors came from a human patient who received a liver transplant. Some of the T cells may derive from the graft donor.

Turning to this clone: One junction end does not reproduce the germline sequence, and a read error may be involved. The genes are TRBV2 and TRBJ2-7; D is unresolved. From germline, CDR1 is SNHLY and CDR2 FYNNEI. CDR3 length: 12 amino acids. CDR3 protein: CASSEATYEQYF. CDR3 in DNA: TGTGCCAGCAGCGAAGCTACCTACGAGCAGTACTTC.

CDR3 nucleotides: TGTGCCAGCAGCGTAGGACAGGGCAATGAGCAGTTCTTC. As protein: CASSVGQGNEQFF. This chain joins TRBV9 and TRBJ2-1; 7 nucleotides align to TRBD1. CDR1 is SGDLS, CDR2 YYNGEE, per germline. V was clipped by 0 bases and J by 6 bases; unmatched bases: 0. There are 13 residues in the CDR3.

CDR3 sequence: CASSTRDRARKSSYNEQFF. CDR3 DNA: TGTGCCAGCAGTACCCGGGACAGGGCCCGAAAGAGCTCCTACAATGAGCAGTTCTTC. The chain uses TRBV28 and TRBJ2-1; 9 bases line up with TRBD1. The germline gives CDR1 MDHEN, CDR2 SYDVKM. CDR3 length: 19 residues. Trimming took 5 bases from V and 0 from J; bases not matched to a gene: 14. Filled out from reference TRBV28 and TRBJ2-1, the complete variable domain reads DVKVTQSSRYLVKRTGEKVFLECVQDMDHENMFWYRQDPGLGLRLIYFSYDVKMKEKGDIPEGYSVSREKKERFSLILESASTNQTSMYLCASSTRDRARKSSYNEQFFGPGTRLTVL.

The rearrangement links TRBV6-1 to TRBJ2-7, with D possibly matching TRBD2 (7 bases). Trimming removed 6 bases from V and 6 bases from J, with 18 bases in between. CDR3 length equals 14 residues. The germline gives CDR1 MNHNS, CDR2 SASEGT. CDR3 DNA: TGTGCCAGCAGGAACTCTGGGGGGGCCAGCGAGCAGTACTTC. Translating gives CASRNSGGASEQYF.

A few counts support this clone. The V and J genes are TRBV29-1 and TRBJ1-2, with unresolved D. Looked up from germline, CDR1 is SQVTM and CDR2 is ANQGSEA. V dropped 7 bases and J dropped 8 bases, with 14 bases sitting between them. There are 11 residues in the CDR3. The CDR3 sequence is CSATITGGYTF. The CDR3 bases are TGCAGCGCAACCATCACCGGCGGCTACACCTTC. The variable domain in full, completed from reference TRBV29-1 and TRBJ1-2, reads SAVISQKPSRDICQRGTSLTIQCQVDSQVTMMFWYRQQPGQSLTLIATANQGSEATYESGFVIDKFPISRPNLTFSTLTVSNMSPEDSSIYLCSATITGGYTFGSGTRLTVV.

For the CDR3, the DNA is TGTGCTAGTGGTTTGGGACAGGTGGGGTCCTACGAGCAGTACTTC. Translation: CASGLGQVGSYEQYF. The chain carries TRBV12-5 and TRBJ2-7; D possibly corresponds to TRBD1 (6 bases). Germline V gives CDR1 LGHNT, CDR2 FRNRAP. V was trimmed by 1 base and J by 1 base, leaving 11 bases between them. This CDR3 contains 15 residues.

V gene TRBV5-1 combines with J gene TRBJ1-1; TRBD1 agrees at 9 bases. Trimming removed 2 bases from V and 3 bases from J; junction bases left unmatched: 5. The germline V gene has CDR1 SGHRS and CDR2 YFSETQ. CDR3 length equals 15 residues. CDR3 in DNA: TGCGCCAGCAGCTTACAGGGGGCGAGAGACACTGAAGCTTTCTTT. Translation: CASSLQGARDTEAFF.

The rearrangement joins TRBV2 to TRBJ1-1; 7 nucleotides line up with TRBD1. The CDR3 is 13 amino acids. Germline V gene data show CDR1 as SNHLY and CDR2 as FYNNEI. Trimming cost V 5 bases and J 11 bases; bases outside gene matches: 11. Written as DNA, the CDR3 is TGTGCCAGCAGTTATCAGACAGGGATCATGGCTTTCTTT. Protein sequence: CASSYQTGIMAFF.

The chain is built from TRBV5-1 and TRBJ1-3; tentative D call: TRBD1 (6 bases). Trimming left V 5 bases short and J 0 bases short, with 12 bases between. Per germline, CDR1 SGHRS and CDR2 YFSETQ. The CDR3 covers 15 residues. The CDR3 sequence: CASSLPQGSGNTIYF. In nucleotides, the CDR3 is TGCGCCAGCAGTTTGCCACAGGGCTCTGGAAACACCATATATTTT.

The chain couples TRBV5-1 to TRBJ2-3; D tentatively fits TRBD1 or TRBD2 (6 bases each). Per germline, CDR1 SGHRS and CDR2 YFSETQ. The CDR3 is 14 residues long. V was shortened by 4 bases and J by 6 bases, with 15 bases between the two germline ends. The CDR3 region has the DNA TGCGCCAGCAGCGGTATAGGGGGGTTGGATACGCAGTATTTT. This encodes CASSGIGGLDTQYF.

CDR3 DNA: TGTGCCAGCAGCTCCTCCTGGTACAATGAGCAGTTCTTC. This encodes CASSSSWYNEQFF. The chain joins TRBV7-9 to TRBJ2-1; D gene ambiguous. CDR1 and CDR2 from the germline V gene are SEHNR and FQNEAQ (reference sequence). V lost 4 bases to trimming and J lost 4 bases, with 8 bases between them. This CDR3 comprises 13 residues.

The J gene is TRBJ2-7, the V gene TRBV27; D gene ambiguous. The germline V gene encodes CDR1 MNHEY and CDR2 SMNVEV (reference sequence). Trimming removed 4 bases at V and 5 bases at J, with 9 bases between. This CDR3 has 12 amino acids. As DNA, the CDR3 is TGTGCCAGCAGTTCTCAATCCGACGAGCAGTACTTC. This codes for CASSSQSDEQYF.

CDR3 sequence reads: CASSLFGGDYNEQFF. In nucleotides, the CDR3 is TGTGCCAGCAGCTTATTTGGGGGGGACTACAATGAGCAGTTCTTC. The chain uses TRBV7-2 and TRBJ2-1; 7 bases are a match to TRBD2. V shed 2 bases and J 3 bases; nucleotides not matched to a gene: 4. Germline V gene lookup returns CDR1 SGHTA and CDR2 FQGNSA. The CDR3 covers 15 residues.

As DNA, the CDR3 is TGTGCCAGCAGCGACCAGGGGAGGGATGGCTACACCTTC. Its protein is CASSDQGRDGYTF. The chain combines TRBV11-2 with TRBJ1-2, with a tentative D call TRBD1 (6 bases). Germline lookup yields CDR1 SGHAT and CDR2 FQNNGV. Trimming pared 5 bases from V and 6 bases from J, leaving 13 bases between. This CDR3 region has 13 residues.

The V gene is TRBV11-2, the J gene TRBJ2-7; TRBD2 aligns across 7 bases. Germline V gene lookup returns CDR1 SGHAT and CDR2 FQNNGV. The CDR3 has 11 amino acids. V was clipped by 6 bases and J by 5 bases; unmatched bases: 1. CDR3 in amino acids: CASRLADEQYF. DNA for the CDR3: TGTGCCAGCAGGCTAGCGGACGAGCAGTACTTC.

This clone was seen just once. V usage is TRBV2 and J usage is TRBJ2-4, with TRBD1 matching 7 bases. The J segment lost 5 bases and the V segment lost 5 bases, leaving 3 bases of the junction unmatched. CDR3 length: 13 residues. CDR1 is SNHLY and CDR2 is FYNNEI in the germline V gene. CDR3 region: CASSQGTENIQYF. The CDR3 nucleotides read TGTGCCAGCAGTCAGGGGACAGAAAACATTCAGTACTTC. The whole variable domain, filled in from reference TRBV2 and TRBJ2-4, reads EPEVTQTPSHQVTQMGQEVILRCVPISNHLYFYWYRQILGQKVEFLVSFYNNEISEKSEIFDDQFSVERPDGSNFTLKIRSTKLEDSAMYFCASSQGTENIQYFGAGTRLSVL.

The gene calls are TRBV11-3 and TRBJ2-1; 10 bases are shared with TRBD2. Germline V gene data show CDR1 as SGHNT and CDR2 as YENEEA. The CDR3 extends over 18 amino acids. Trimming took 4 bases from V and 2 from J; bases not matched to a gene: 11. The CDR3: CASSSTIAGGFAYNEQFF. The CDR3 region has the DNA TGTGCCAGCAGCTCCACCATAGCGGGAGGTTTCGCCTACAATGAGCAGTTCTTC.

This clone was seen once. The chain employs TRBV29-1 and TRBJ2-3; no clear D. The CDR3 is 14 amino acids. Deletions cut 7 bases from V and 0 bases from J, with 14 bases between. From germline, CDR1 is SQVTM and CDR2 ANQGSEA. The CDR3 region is CSGRTATSTDTQYF. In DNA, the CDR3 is TGCAGCGGCCGGACGGCCACTAGCACAGATACGCAGTATTTT.

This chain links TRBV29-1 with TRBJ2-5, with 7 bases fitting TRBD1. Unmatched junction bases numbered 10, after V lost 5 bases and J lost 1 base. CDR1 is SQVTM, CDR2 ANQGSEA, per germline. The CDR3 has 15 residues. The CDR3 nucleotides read TGCAGCGTTCGAACCCCGGGACAGAGCCAAGAGACCCAGTACTTC. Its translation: CSVRTPGQSQETQYF.

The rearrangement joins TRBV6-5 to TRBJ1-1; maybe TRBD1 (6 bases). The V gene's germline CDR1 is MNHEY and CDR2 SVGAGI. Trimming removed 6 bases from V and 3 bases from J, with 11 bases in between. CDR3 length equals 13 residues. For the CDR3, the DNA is TGTGCCAGCAGATGGGGGCGGGACACTGAAGCTTTCTTT. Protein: CASRWGRDTEAFF.

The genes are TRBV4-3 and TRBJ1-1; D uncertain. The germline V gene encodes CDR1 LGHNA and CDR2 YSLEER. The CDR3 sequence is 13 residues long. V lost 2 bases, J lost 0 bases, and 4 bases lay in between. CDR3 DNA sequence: TGCGCCAGCAGCCAATGGCTGAACACTGAAGCTTTCTTT. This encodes CASSQWLNTEAFF.

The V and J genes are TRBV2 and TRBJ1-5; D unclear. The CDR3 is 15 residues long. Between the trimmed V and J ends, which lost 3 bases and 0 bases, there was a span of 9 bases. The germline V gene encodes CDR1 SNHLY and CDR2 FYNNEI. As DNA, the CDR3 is TGTGCCAGCAGTGAGGAGGCCCGTAGCAATCAGCCCCAGCATTTT. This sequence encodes CASSEEARSNQPQHF.

CDR3 nucleotide sequence: TGTGCCAGCAGCTACCGCCCCGGGACCTCATTTTACTTC. Protein product: CASSYRPGTSFYF. The chain has TRBV11-3 and TRBJ2-7, with D possibly called TRBD1 or TRBD2 (5 bases each). CDR1 and CDR2 from the germline V gene are SGHNT and YENEEA. V dropped 4 bases and J dropped 13 bases, with 20 bases sitting between them. The CDR3 consists of 13 residues.

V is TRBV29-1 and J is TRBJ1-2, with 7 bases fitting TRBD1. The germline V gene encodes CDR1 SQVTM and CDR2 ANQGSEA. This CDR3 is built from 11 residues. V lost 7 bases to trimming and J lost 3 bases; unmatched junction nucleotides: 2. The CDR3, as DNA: TGCAGCGCTGGGACAGACTATGGCTACACCTTC. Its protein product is CSAGTDYGYTF.

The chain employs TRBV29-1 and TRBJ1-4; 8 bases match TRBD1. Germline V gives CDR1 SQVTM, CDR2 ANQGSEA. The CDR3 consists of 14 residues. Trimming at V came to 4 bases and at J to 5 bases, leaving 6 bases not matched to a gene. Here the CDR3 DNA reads TGCAGCGTTGTCCTAGGACAGGGAAATGAAAAACTGTTTTTT. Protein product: CSVVLGQGNEKLFF.

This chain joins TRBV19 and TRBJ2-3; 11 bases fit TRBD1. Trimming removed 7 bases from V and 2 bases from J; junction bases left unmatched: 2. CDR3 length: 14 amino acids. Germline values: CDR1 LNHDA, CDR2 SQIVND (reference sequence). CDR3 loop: CASKDRGLTDTQYF. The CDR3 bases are TGTGCCAGTAAGGACAGGGGGCTCACAGATACGCAGTATTTT.